The clone carrying this T cell receptor beta chain was observed once. Its antigen is unknown. This specimen comes from a study of OX40 agonist ivuxolimab in advanced cancers. Study-level points and caveats: In the 0.1 to 3.0 mg/kg range, CD4+ and CD8+ blood T cells had expanded clonally by week 6.

Measured with immunoSEQ multiplex PCR; TCRdb has only the in-frame clones, and not every one. The sample contains about 60,000 clones, 75% to 90% of which appear only once. Enrollment shut out patients with autoimmune disease history or systemic immunosuppression. This CDR3 contains 14 residues. J was trimmed by 5 bases and V by 4 bases; bases with no gene match: 8. Per the germline V gene, CDR1 is SGDLS and CDR2 is YYNGEE. The sample was CD4+ or CD8+ T cells sorted from blood, taken in a trial of the OX40 agonist ivuxolimab. This TCR was recovered from an adult with an advanced solid tumor such as melanoma, head and neck, liver or kidney cancer. The chain carries TRBV9 and TRBJ2-5; 7 bases fit TRBD1. CDR3 residues: CASSLGQGDETQYF. The CDR3 DNA reads TGTGCCAGCAGCCTGGGGCAGGGGGACGAGACCCAGTACTTC.